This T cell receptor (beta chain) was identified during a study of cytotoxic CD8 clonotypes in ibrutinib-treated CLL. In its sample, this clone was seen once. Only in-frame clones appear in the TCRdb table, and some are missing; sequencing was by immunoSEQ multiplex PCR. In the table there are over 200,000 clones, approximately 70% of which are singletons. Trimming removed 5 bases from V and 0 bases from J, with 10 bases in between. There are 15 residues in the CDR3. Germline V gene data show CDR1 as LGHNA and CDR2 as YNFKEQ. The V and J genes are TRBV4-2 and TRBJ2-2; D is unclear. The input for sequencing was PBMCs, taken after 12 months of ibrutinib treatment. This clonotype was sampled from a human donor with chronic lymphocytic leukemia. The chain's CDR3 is CASSIRVTNTGELFF. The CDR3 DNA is TGTGCCAGCAGCATCCGGGTCACGAACACCGGGGAGCTGTTTTTT.